The clone carrying this TCR beta chain occurred a few times. The sample originates from a study of type 1 regulatory T cells. Turning to the study itself: An in vitro protocol generated T-allo10, a Tr1-enriched, alloantigen-specific CD4 T cell product.

V lost 2 bases, J lost 0 bases, and 7 bases stayed unmatched. The CDR3 loop spans 18 amino acids. A single record per CDR3 protein comes from TCRdb applying MiXCR to the reads. The sample holds about 18,000 distinct CDR3 sequences, roughly 10% seen once. This TCR was sampled from a human donor in good health. V is TRBV12-3 or TRBV12-4 and J is TRBJ2-3; 11 nucleotides match TRBD2. Input material: CD4+ T cells, either the whole sample or a sorted fraction (not recorded which). CDR3 DNA sequence: TGTGCCAGCAGTTTAAGCCTAGCGGGAGGTTTTAGCACAGATACGCAGTATTTT. Its translation is CASSLSLAGGFSTDTQYF.